This T cell receptor beta chain was profiled in a study of early stage breast cancer tumors. Across the study: Each sample averaged approximately 10-fold read coverage.

Sequencing was performed with immunoSEQ multiplex PCR; in TCRdb, only in-frame clones are kept and a portion is missing. The data contain about 19,000 clones, about 83% of them seen just once; the ten biggest clones take up approximately 2%. Broader study findings: Tumor and normal breast were distinguished via blood comparison in most of the 16 patients. Enriched TCRB sequences shared across patients were mostly commonly generated sequences.

The CDR3 covers 12 residues. Germline assignment: CDR1 KGHSH and CDR2 LQKENI. Turning to this clone: The antigen remains unidentified. One end of the junction is discordant with germline, which a read error may explain. This sample also contains other DNA sequences that code for the same CDR3.

Sequenced sample: blood. The clonotype originates from a person aged 70 to 79 with breast cancer. The V call is TRBV18, the J call TRBJ1-1; no clear D gene. The DNA of the CDR3 is TGTGCCAGCTCGCCACAGTCAGCTGAAGCTTTCTTT. Translating it yields CASSPQSAEAFF.